What follows are 22 T cell receptor beta chains derived from one specimen sequenced in a study of cytomegalovirus exposure and HLA in healthy donors. PCR employed 60 Vbeta and 13 Jbeta primers. Assay used: immunoSEQ multiplex PCR; TCRdb lists only in-frame clones, some missing. The sample lists about 140,000 clones, roughly 75% seen once, with 3.3% in the top ten. Sequencing input: PBMCs. The origin of the receptors is a man aged 40-50 years in good health and CMV-seronegative.

V is TRBV7-2 and J is TRBJ2-2; 8 nucleotides match TRBD1. The CDR3 totals 16 residues. J gave up 0 bases and V 5 bases, and 5 bases lay outside the gene matches. Germline CDR1 reads SGHTA; CDR2 reads FQGNSA. The CDR3 DNA follows: TGTGCCAGCAGCCGCTCGGGACAGGCGAACACCGGGGAGCTGTTTTTT. It translates to CASSRSGQANTGELFF.

The chain employs TRBV6-1 and TRBJ2-7; 8 bases line up with TRBD1. The V gene's germline CDR1 is MNHNS and CDR2 SASEGT. This CDR3 comprises 17 residues. V lost 2 bases, J lost 6 bases, and 15 bases stayed unmatched. The CDR3: CASSESIGGTGGCEQYF. The CDR3 DNA reads as TGTGCCAGCAGTGAATCTATTGGGGGGACAGGTGGGTGCGAGCAGTACTTC.

V is TRBV19 and J is TRBJ2-2, with D maybe TRBD1 (6 bases). Trimming took 2 bases from V and 2 from J, leaving 15 bases between them. Germline V gene sequence: CDR1 LNHDA, CDR2 SQIVND (reference sequence). This CDR3 has 17 residues. As DNA, the CDR3 is TGTGCCAGTAGTATACCGTGGGGCAGGGGAAACACCGGGGAGCTGTTTTTT. Translation: CASSIPWGRGNTGELFF.

The rearrangement uses TRBV30 and TRBJ1-5; tentatively, D is TRBD1 (6 bases). The length of the CDR3 is 12 residues. Trimming took off 2 bases at V and 6 bases at J, with 8 bases between the two ends. Germline CDR1 and CDR2: GTSNPN and SVGIG (reference sequence). CDR3 DNA sequence: TGTGCCTGGAGTAGGGGGAGTCAGCCCCAGCATTTT. Translated, it gives CAWSRGSQPQHF.

J is TRBJ1-1 and V is TRBV28; maybe TRBD1 (6 bases). This CDR3 comprises 15 residues. In germline, CDR1 is MDHEN, CDR2 SYDVKM. Trimming removed 6 bases from V and 0 bases from J, with 14 bases in between. The CDR3 DNA reads TGTGCCAGCAGAGGCCAACAGGGTTTGAACACTGAAGCTTTCTTT. Residues: CASRGQQGLNTEAFF. Supplemented by reference TRBV28 and TRBJ1-1, the full variable domain reads DVKVTQSSRYLVKRTGEKVFLECVQDMDHENMFWYRQDPGLGLRLIYFSYDVKMKEKGDIPEGYSVSREKKERFSLILESASTNQTSMYLCASRGQQGLNTEAFFGQGTRLTVV.

This clone was seen only once. The rearrangement joins TRBV19 to TRBJ1-5, with D maybe TRBD1 (5 bases). The CDR3 length is 15 residues. With 4 bases removed from V and 2 bases from J, the gap between germline ends came to 12 bases. Germline assignment: CDR1 LNHDA and CDR2 SQIVND (reference sequence). CDR3 coding DNA: TGTGCCAGTAGTAAGCAGGGCTCGGGCAATCAGCCCCAGCATTTT. Its protein is CASSKQGSGNQPQHF.

The rearrangement links TRBV21-1 to TRBJ1-2; TRBD1 reflects the table's D call only, with no check against the DNA. TRBV21-1 is flagged as a pseudogene. This CDR3 contains 12 residues. CDR3 nucleotides: TGTGCCAGCAGCAGGGCAAACTATGGCTACACCTTC. Its protein is CASSRANYGYTF.

This clone has more than one count but fewer than ten. The genes are TRBV4-3 and TRBJ2-4; 8 bases align to TRBD2. This CDR3 region has 17 residues. Germline CDR1 LGHNA, CDR2 YSLEER. J lost 1 base, V lost 0 bases, and 5 bases had no gene match. The CDR3 reads CASSQEGAGAAKNIQYF. Here the CDR3 DNA reads TGCGCCAGCAGCCAAGAAGGAGCGGGGGCGGCCAAAAACATTCAGTACTTC.

This chain links TRBV5-1 with TRBJ1-1, with D maybe TRBD1 (6 bases). The germline CDR1 and CDR2 sequences are SGHRS and YFSETQ. The CDR3 extends over 14 amino acids. Trimming shortened V by 5 bases and J by 0 bases, and 11 bases separated the two germline ends. The CDR3 is CASSSGDLNTEAFF. The DNA of the CDR3 is TGCGCCAGCAGTTCAGGGGACCTGAACACTGAAGCTTTCTTT. Using reference TRBV5-1 and TRBJ1-1 for the parts outside the CDR3, the full variable domain is KAGVTQTPRYLIKTRGQQVTLSCSPISGHRSVSWYQQTPGQGLQFLFEYFSETQRNKGNFPGRFSGRQFSNSRSEMNVSTLELGDSALYLCASSSGDLNTEAFFGQGTRLTVV.

V gene TRBV6-9 combines with J gene TRBJ2-6, with 7 bases fitting TRBD2. Germline CDR1 and CDR2: MNHGY and SVAAGI. This CDR3 comprises 17 residues. Trimming cost V 10 bases and J 0 bases; bases outside gene matches: 12. As DNA, the CDR3 is TGTGCCACTTCGGAACTTGGGGGGGGCTCTGGGGCCAACGTCCTGACTTTC. Protein: CATSELGGGSGANVLTF.

The chain carries TRBV11-2 and TRBJ2-3, with TRBD2 matching over 8 bases. Germline V gene data show CDR1 as SGHAT and CDR2 as FQNNGV. CDR3 size: 15 residues. Unmatched junction bases numbered 10, after V lost 5 bases and J lost 6 bases. CDR3 sequence (DNA): TGTGCCAGCAGCCTCTTCCCGGGGGGGGGTGATACGCAGTATTTT. It is translated as CASSLFPGGGDTQYF.

V usage is TRBV4-3 and J usage is TRBJ2-7; D possibly corresponds to TRBD1 (6 bases). The germline V gene has CDR1 LGHNA and CDR2 YSLEER. The CDR3 loop spans 15 amino acids. Trimming stripped 0 bases from V and 4 bases from J, with 13 bases between. CDR3 region: CASSQDRQGSYEQYF. Written as DNA, the CDR3 is TGCGCCAGCAGCCAAGATAGGCAGGGGTCATACGAGCAGTACTTC.

The chain couples TRBV6-5 to TRBJ2-7, with D possibly TRBD1 on 6 matching bases. Germline CDR1 reads MNHEY; CDR2 reads SVGAGI. The V end was cut by 1 base, the J end by 0 bases, with 10 bases between. This CDR3 spans 15 amino acids. As DNA, the CDR3 is TGTGCCAGCAGTTACTACAGGGCTAGCTCCTACGAGCAGTACTTC. Translating gives CASSYYRASSYEQYF.

The J gene is TRBJ1-1, the V gene TRBV6-5; the D is unclear. V lost 1 base and J 8 bases, leaving 8 bases between the germline ends. The CDR3 runs 12 residues. Per germline, CDR1 MNHEY and CDR2 SVGAGI. This CDR3 is CASSYYREEAFF. The CDR3 coding sequence is TGTGCCAGCAGTTACTATCGGGAAGAAGCTTTCTTT.

V and J are TRBV5-4 and TRBJ2-3; TRBD2 might be the D (5 bases). Germline CDR1 reads SGHNT; CDR2 reads YYREEE (reference sequence). The germline V and J ends were trimmed by 2 bases and 4 bases, with 11 bases remaining between them. The CDR3 has 14 amino acids. For the CDR3, the DNA is TGTGCCAGCAGCTTAGTTGACGGGGCAGATACGCAGTATTTT. Translating it yields CASSLVDGADTQYF.

The chain is built from TRBV4-1 and TRBJ1-1, with 7 bases that match TRBD1. The CDR3 loop spans 15 amino acids. V was clipped by 6 bases and J by 5 bases; unmatched bases: 12. Germline V CDR1 and CDR2: MGHRA, YSYEKL. The CDR3 DNA sequence: TGCGCCAGCAGACTTCTGCGACAGGGTGGTACTGAAGCTTTCTTT. Encoded protein: CASRLLRQGGTEAFF.

This clone was seen just once. V and J are TRBV9 and TRBJ2-3; no clear D. Germline V CDR1 and CDR2: SGDLS, YYNGEE. Trimming removed 0 bases at V and 4 bases at J, with 12 bases between. The CDR3 has 15 amino acids. The CDR3 DNA sequence: TGTGCCAGCAGCGTAGATGCAGGTCCCCCAGATACGCAGTATTTT. It translates to CASSVDAGPPDTQYF.

The chain employs TRBV5-1 and TRBJ2-6, with 8 bases aligning to TRBD1. J gave up 2 bases and V 5 bases, and 9 bases lay outside the gene matches. This CDR3 spans 17 amino acids. Germline CDR1 is SGHRS and CDR2 is YFSETQ. The CDR3 DNA reads as TGCGCCAGCAGACCAGGACAGGGATCGGCTGGGGCCAACGTCCTGACTTTC. Translated, it gives CASRPGQGSAGANVLTF.

This clone occurred once. The chain employs TRBV6-1 and TRBJ2-7; tentatively, D is TRBD1 (6 bases). The germline CDR1 and CDR2 sequences are MNHNS and SASEGT. The ends were cut back, 6 bases at V and 0 bases at J, with 9 bases in the middle. The CDR3 contains 13 residues. The CDR3 nucleotides are TGTGCCAGCAGCGACAGGAGCTCCTACGAGCAGTACTTC. Translation: CASSDRSSYEQYF.

The chain combines TRBV25-1 with TRBJ2-1; 12 bases are a match to TRBD2. Trimming cost V 6 bases and J 8 bases; bases outside gene matches: 11. This CDR3 has 16 amino acids. The V gene's germline CDR1 is MGHDK and CDR2 SYGVNS. CDR3 in amino acids: CASSALLAGGRDEQFF. The DNA for the CDR3 is TGTGCCAGCAGCGCCCTTCTAGCGGGGGGGCGGGATGAGCAGTTCTTC.

J is TRBJ1-5 and V is TRBV6-5; 7 nucleotides match TRBD1. Germline CDR1 MNHEY, CDR2 SVGAGI. The J segment lost 6 bases and the V segment lost 2 bases, leaving 4 bases of the junction unmatched. CDR3 length: 14 residues. In nucleotides, the CDR3 is TGTGCCAGCAGTTACACAGGGGAAGGTCAGCCCCAGCATTTT. Protein product: CASSYTGEGQPQHF.

This clone was observed a single time. This sequence joins TRBV5-1 and TRBJ2-5, with 11 bases that match TRBD1. V lost 4 bases to trimming and J lost 2 bases; unmatched junction nucleotides: 7. The CDR3 extends over 16 amino acids. Per the germline V gene, CDR1 is SGHRS and CDR2 is YFSETQ. The chain's CDR3 is CASSPTGQGAQETQYF. In nucleotides, the CDR3 is TGCGCCAGCAGCCCGACTGGACAGGGGGCTCAAGAGACCCAGTACTTC.